This T cell receptor (beta chain) was retrieved from a study of prognosis after radiotherapy for stage I lung cancer. Across the whole study: In a few patients, distant metastases developed after radiotherapy (median approximately 7 months), whereas over 14 patients showed no significant progression. Findings and caveats of the study: Some patients went on to develop distant metastases. Their Shannon entropy after stereotactic body radiation therapy was lower, and its change from baseline was also lower.

Per germline, CDR1 MNHGY and CDR2 SAAAGT. Deletions cut 4 bases from V and 6 bases from J, with 7 bases between. This CDR3 spans 12 amino acids. Of note for this clonotype: Its matching antigen is unknown. With only one base between it and a far larger clone, this is likely a read error.

On CT and PET/CT, all patients were node-negative, and none had prior chemotherapy, radiotherapy or other malignancies. Two-round multiplex PCR on genomic DNA was the method by which TCR beta CDR3 was amplified. The use of primers specific to each TRBV and TRBJ gene characterized first-round PCR. TCRdb itself ran the multiplex PCR reads through MiXCR, one entry per CDR3 protein. Of roughly 13,000 distinct CDR3 sequences in the sample, 45% to 50% were seen once. Sample: PBMCs, taken before or after stereotactic body radiation therapy (not recorded which). The sequence was obtained from a donor aged 50 or older with non-small cell lung cancer. The J gene is TRBJ2-1, the V gene TRBV6-8; D not certain. The CDR3 coding sequence is TGTGCCAGCAGTTGCGCCACCAATGAGCAGTTCTTC. The encoded protein is CASSCATNEQFF.